The 15 T cell receptor beta chains reported below all come from one sample, sequenced in a study of T cells in localized non-small cell lung cancer. Produced via immunoSEQ multiplex PCR; TCRdb's table is partial and in-frame only. The repertoire holds tens of thousands of clones, with 80% as singletons. Sequences were derived from peripheral blood, sampled before any cancer treatment. The receptors derive from a female donor older than 55 with stage I lung adenocarcinoma.

The V gene is TRBV7-3, the J gene TRBJ2-1; 8 positions match TRBD2. V lost 2 bases, J lost 4 bases, and 13 bases stayed unmatched. The V gene's germline CDR1 is SGHTA and CDR2 FQGTGA. This CDR3 is 18 amino acids long. CDR3 DNA: TGTGCCAGCAGCTTACCCCCTCCGCTGGCGGGGGGATACAATGAGCAGTTCTTC. Encoded protein: CASSLPPPLAGGYNEQFF.

The gene calls are TRBV30 and TRBJ1-1; D may be TRBD1 (5 bases). The CDR3 spans 15 residues. Germline CDR1 reads GTSNPN; CDR2 reads SVGIG (reference sequence). The V end lost 4 bases, the J end lost 3 bases, and 18 bases lay between the germline ends. The CDR3 DNA is TGTGCCTGGATGCTCGACGGAAGAGGGGACACTGAAGCTTTCTTT. Residues: CAWMLDGRGDTEAFF.

The chain recombines TRBV5-1 with TRBJ2-3, with D possibly called TRBD1 or TRBD2 (7 bases each). Germline values: CDR1 SGHRS, CDR2 YFSETQ. The V gene lost 4 bases and the J gene lost 1 base, with 25 bases spanning the gap. The CDR3 length is 19 residues. The CDR3: CASSPAGDSTRGGTDTQYF. CDR3 nucleotide sequence: TGCGCCAGCAGCCCCGCGGGGGATTCGACCAGGGGGGGCACAGATACGCAGTATTTT.

In this sample, this clone turned up a few times. V gene TRBV2 combines with J gene TRBJ1-6; D gene uncertain. This CDR3 region has 16 residues. Germline V gives CDR1 SNHLY, CDR2 FYNNEI. Trimming took off 2 bases at V and 0 bases at J, with 8 bases between the two ends. CDR3 coding DNA: TGTGCCAGCAGTGAATATGCACGCTCCTATAATTCACCCCTCCACTTT. Residues: CASSEYARSYNSPLHF.

This chain connects TRBV28 to TRBJ1-5; D gene uncertain. The CDR3 is made up of 14 amino acids. V was shortened by 2 bases and J by 5 bases, with 10 bases between the two germline ends. The germline V gene encodes CDR1 MDHEN and CDR2 SYDVKM. CDR3 loop: CASSLGSPDQPQHF. The CDR3 nucleotides are TGTGCCAGCAGTTTAGGGAGCCCCGATCAGCCCCAGCATTTT.

The V call is TRBV25-1, the J call TRBJ1-6; D remains ambiguous. From germline, CDR1 is MGHDK and CDR2 SYGVNS. Trimming shortened V by 1 base and J by 6 bases, and 7 bases separated the two germline ends. This CDR3 spans 14 amino acids. The CDR3 here is CASSELGSNSPLHF. CDR3 coding DNA: TGTGCCAGCAGTGAATTAGGGTCTAATTCACCCCTCCACTTT.

This chain joins TRBV19 and TRBJ2-7; D remains unclear. Trimming took off 3 bases at V and 2 bases at J, with 5 bases between the two ends. Germline V gives CDR1 LNHDA, CDR2 SQIVND (reference sequence). This CDR3 spans 12 amino acids. CDR3: CASSMGPYEQYF. CDR3 bases: TGTGCCAGTAGTATGGGTCCCTACGAGCAGTACTTC.

This chain joins TRBV4-1 and TRBJ1-1; D is ambiguous. CDR1 is MGHRA, CDR2 YSYEKL, per germline. The CDR3 consists of 15 residues. Between the trimmed V and J ends, which lost 0 bases and 1 base, there was a span of 9 bases. CDR3 residues: CASSQDRRTNTEAFF. CDR3 nucleotide sequence: TGCGCCAGCAGCCAAGATCGGAGGACGAACACTGAAGCTTTCTTT.

This sequence joins TRBV10-3 and TRBJ2-2; TRBD1 matches at 8 bases. The CDR3 is 18 residues long. CDR1 and CDR2 (germline): ENHRY, SYGVKD. V lost 5 bases and J lost 0; bases outside the gene matches: 11. CDR3 bases: TGTGCCATCAGTTCTACAGGGGGTAGATCCGCGAACACCGGGGAGCTGTTTTTT. It codes for CAISSTGGRSANTGELFF.

This clone was recorded a few times. The V and J genes are TRBV6-6 and TRBJ2-2; 9 bases are a match to TRBD1. From germline, CDR1 is MNHNY and CDR2 SVGAGI (reference sequence). V shed 2 bases, J shed 5 bases, and the junction held 3 bases outside the gene matches. The CDR3 has 15 residues. CDR3 protein: CASSYTTGGTGELFF. DNA for the CDR3: TGTGCCAGCAGTTACACGACAGGGGGAACCGGGGAGCTGTTTTTT.

This clone was recorded once. The V call is TRBV5-1, the J call TRBJ2-3, with D unclear. V gave up 1 base and J gave up 3 bases, with 9 bases separating them. Per the germline V gene, CDR1 is SGHRS and CDR2 is YFSETQ. The CDR3 consists of 14 residues. The CDR3 loop is CASSLYADTDTQYF. The CDR3 bases are TGCGCCAGCAGCTTGTATGCAGATACAGATACGCAGTATTTT.

The chain has TRBV7-6 and TRBJ1-1; no reliable D call. Looked up from germline, CDR1 is SGHVS and CDR2 is FNYEAQ. There are 14 residues in the CDR3. The V end lost 1 base, the J end lost 4 bases, and 10 bases lay between the germline ends. Here the CDR3 DNA reads TGTGCCAGCAGCTTAGTTGAGGGAGCCACTGAAGCTTTCTTT. It translates to CASSLVEGATEAFF.

This chain links TRBV6-6 with TRBJ2-6, with no clear D. Trimming took off 6 bases at V and 3 bases at J, with 3 bases between the two ends. CDR3 length equals 12 residues. The germline V gene has CDR1 MNHNY and CDR2 SVGAGI (reference sequence). CDR3 protein: CASSIGANVLTF. In nucleotides, the CDR3 is TGTGCCAGCAGCATTGGGGCCAACGTCCTGACTTTC.

This rearrangement joins TRBV5-1 to TRBJ2-7; 10 positions agree with TRBD1. This CDR3 comprises 15 residues. V lost 4 bases to trimming and J lost 0 bases; unmatched junction nucleotides: 4. Germline-derived CDR1 and CDR2 are SGHRS and YFSETQ. The CDR3 here is CASSPRTGGSYEQYF. The CDR3 DNA is TGCGCCAGCAGCCCCCGGACAGGGGGCTCCTACGAGCAGTACTTC.

This clone was seen a few times. The chain recombines TRBV6-1 with TRBJ1-2; D call uncertain. Germline V lookup: CDR1 MNHNS, CDR2 SASEGT. The CDR3 covers 15 residues. The ends were cut back, 2 bases at V and 2 bases at J, with 12 bases in the middle. The CDR3, as DNA: TGTGCCAGCAGTGAATCCGCAGCAGCCAACTATGGCTACACCTTC. Its translation: CASSESAAANYGYTF.